The clone carrying this TCR beta chain was detected once. The sample comes from a study of blood T cell repertoires in COVID-19. Across the study: T cells, B-cell-depleted T cells, or PBMCs provided the cDNA or gDNA that served as material.

In the original processing: By means of reference gene primer amplification, nucleated cell counts were estimated. Sequencing was performed with immunoSEQ multiplex PCR; in TCRdb, only in-frame clones are kept and a portion is missing. V and J calls and clone size come straight from that table; D and trimming were deduced from the DNA. The data hold about 330,000 clones, with roughly 86% observed a single time. V gave up 5 bases and J gave up 5 bases; unmatched junction bases: 6. The CDR3 totals 14 residues. CDR1 is SGHTA and CDR2 is FQGTGA in the germline V gene. The chain is built from TRBV7-3 and TRBJ1-1; 9 nucleotides line up with TRBD1. Sequencing used peripheral blood. The TCR comes from a woman between 45 and 60 years old with acute or convalescent COVID-19. This CDR3 is CASSPGQGRTEAFF. DNA for the CDR3: TGTGCCAGCAGCCCGGGACAGGGTCGTACTGAAGCTTTCTTT.